Here is one T cell receptor beta chain with its context. Its antigen is still unknown. Read coverage stops 3 residues before the CDR3 terminus; the germline J gene supplies the remainder. CDR1 is SGHVS, CDR2 FQNEAQ, per germline. Trimming removed 3 bases at V and 6 bases at J, with 8 bases between. CDR3 length equals 12 residues. The source of the sample is a study of T cells in women clearing cervical HPV infection. Study-wide background: HLA type could not be excluded as a confounder.

Findings and caveats of the study: CIN3+ cases had significantly higher TCR richness than controls; evenness did not differ.

Clones were read by immunoSEQ multiplex PCR, and TCRdb kept only the in-frame ones, dropping some. This repertoire includes 18,000 or so clones. The rearrangement uses TRBV7-8 and TRBJ1-1; no clear D gene. The sample consisted of blood buffy coat. The receptor was isolated from a woman aged 18-69 years with a cervical HPV16 infection that either progressed to CIN3+ or cleared (not recorded which). CDR3 sequence: CASSFQAAEAFF. CDR3 DNA, as far as it was read: TGTGCCAGCAGCTTCCAAGCGGCTGAA.